One T cell receptor (beta chain) is described in this entry. Its antigen is not identified. These data are taken from a study of radiation and T cells in renal cell carcinoma. Data came from immunoSEQ multiplex PCR; TCRdb stores just in-frame clones and leaves some out. The sample lists 120,000 to 150,000 clones, 65% to 90% occurring once. Time point meaning: blood 4 weeks post-SBRT, at nephrectomy. Documented treatment: 15 Gy SBRT to primary tumor, nephrectomy 4 weeks later. The CDR3 runs 15 residues. Germline loops: CDR1 SGHRS, CDR2 YFSETQ. V gave up 4 bases and J gave up 2 bases, with 13 bases separating them. Study-level findings and limits: From baseline, blood top tumor clonotypes peaked at 2 weeks post-radiation.

The clonotype was recovered from a woman in her 50s with renal cell carcinoma. V gene TRBV5-1 combines with J gene TRBJ1-5; D not certain. The sequenced sample was blood, obtained from a patient whose treatment included radiotherapy and nephrectomy. This CDR3 is CASSLDIAGNQPQHF. In nucleotides, the CDR3 is TGCGCCAGCAGCCTCGATATTGCAGGCAATCAGCCCCAGCATTTT.